The clone carrying this T cell receptor beta chain was seen once. What it recognizes is unknown. 60 Vbeta and 13 Jbeta primers were used in PCR. Using immunoSEQ multiplex PCR, the repertoire was profiled, and TCRdb retains in-frame clones only, with some absent. The top ten clones hold 3.4% of a sample with 150,000 to 200,000 clones, more than 75% of them seen once. This entry is derived from a study of cytomegalovirus exposure and HLA in healthy donors. Study findings and constraints: Researchers reported in a later analysis that a missense DCLRE1C variant was tied to TCR beta V- and J-gene trimming.

V was cut by 4 bases and J by 9 bases, with 10 bases left in between. The CDR3 spans 12 residues. The germline CDR1 and CDR2 sequences are SGHVS and FQNEAQ. The material sequenced was PBMCs. This rearrangement joins TRBV7-8 to TRBJ2-1, with a tentative D call TRBD2 (6 bases). The receptor was derived from a man aged 35-49 years in good health and CMV-seropositive. The CDR3 here is CASSSSAIEQFF. CDR3 nucleotides: TGTGCCAGCAGCTCTAGCGCCATTGAGCAGTTCTTC.